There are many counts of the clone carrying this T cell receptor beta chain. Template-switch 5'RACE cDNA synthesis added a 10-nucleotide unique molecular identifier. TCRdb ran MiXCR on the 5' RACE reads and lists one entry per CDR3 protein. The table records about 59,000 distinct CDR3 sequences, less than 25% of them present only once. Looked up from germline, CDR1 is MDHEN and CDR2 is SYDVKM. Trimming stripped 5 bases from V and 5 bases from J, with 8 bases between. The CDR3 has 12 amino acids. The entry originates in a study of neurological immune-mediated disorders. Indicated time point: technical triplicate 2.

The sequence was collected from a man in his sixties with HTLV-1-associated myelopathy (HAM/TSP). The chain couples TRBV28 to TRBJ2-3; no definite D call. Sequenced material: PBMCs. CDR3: CASSLRLDTQYF. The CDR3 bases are TGTGCCAGCAGTCTAAGACTAGATACGCAGTATTTT.